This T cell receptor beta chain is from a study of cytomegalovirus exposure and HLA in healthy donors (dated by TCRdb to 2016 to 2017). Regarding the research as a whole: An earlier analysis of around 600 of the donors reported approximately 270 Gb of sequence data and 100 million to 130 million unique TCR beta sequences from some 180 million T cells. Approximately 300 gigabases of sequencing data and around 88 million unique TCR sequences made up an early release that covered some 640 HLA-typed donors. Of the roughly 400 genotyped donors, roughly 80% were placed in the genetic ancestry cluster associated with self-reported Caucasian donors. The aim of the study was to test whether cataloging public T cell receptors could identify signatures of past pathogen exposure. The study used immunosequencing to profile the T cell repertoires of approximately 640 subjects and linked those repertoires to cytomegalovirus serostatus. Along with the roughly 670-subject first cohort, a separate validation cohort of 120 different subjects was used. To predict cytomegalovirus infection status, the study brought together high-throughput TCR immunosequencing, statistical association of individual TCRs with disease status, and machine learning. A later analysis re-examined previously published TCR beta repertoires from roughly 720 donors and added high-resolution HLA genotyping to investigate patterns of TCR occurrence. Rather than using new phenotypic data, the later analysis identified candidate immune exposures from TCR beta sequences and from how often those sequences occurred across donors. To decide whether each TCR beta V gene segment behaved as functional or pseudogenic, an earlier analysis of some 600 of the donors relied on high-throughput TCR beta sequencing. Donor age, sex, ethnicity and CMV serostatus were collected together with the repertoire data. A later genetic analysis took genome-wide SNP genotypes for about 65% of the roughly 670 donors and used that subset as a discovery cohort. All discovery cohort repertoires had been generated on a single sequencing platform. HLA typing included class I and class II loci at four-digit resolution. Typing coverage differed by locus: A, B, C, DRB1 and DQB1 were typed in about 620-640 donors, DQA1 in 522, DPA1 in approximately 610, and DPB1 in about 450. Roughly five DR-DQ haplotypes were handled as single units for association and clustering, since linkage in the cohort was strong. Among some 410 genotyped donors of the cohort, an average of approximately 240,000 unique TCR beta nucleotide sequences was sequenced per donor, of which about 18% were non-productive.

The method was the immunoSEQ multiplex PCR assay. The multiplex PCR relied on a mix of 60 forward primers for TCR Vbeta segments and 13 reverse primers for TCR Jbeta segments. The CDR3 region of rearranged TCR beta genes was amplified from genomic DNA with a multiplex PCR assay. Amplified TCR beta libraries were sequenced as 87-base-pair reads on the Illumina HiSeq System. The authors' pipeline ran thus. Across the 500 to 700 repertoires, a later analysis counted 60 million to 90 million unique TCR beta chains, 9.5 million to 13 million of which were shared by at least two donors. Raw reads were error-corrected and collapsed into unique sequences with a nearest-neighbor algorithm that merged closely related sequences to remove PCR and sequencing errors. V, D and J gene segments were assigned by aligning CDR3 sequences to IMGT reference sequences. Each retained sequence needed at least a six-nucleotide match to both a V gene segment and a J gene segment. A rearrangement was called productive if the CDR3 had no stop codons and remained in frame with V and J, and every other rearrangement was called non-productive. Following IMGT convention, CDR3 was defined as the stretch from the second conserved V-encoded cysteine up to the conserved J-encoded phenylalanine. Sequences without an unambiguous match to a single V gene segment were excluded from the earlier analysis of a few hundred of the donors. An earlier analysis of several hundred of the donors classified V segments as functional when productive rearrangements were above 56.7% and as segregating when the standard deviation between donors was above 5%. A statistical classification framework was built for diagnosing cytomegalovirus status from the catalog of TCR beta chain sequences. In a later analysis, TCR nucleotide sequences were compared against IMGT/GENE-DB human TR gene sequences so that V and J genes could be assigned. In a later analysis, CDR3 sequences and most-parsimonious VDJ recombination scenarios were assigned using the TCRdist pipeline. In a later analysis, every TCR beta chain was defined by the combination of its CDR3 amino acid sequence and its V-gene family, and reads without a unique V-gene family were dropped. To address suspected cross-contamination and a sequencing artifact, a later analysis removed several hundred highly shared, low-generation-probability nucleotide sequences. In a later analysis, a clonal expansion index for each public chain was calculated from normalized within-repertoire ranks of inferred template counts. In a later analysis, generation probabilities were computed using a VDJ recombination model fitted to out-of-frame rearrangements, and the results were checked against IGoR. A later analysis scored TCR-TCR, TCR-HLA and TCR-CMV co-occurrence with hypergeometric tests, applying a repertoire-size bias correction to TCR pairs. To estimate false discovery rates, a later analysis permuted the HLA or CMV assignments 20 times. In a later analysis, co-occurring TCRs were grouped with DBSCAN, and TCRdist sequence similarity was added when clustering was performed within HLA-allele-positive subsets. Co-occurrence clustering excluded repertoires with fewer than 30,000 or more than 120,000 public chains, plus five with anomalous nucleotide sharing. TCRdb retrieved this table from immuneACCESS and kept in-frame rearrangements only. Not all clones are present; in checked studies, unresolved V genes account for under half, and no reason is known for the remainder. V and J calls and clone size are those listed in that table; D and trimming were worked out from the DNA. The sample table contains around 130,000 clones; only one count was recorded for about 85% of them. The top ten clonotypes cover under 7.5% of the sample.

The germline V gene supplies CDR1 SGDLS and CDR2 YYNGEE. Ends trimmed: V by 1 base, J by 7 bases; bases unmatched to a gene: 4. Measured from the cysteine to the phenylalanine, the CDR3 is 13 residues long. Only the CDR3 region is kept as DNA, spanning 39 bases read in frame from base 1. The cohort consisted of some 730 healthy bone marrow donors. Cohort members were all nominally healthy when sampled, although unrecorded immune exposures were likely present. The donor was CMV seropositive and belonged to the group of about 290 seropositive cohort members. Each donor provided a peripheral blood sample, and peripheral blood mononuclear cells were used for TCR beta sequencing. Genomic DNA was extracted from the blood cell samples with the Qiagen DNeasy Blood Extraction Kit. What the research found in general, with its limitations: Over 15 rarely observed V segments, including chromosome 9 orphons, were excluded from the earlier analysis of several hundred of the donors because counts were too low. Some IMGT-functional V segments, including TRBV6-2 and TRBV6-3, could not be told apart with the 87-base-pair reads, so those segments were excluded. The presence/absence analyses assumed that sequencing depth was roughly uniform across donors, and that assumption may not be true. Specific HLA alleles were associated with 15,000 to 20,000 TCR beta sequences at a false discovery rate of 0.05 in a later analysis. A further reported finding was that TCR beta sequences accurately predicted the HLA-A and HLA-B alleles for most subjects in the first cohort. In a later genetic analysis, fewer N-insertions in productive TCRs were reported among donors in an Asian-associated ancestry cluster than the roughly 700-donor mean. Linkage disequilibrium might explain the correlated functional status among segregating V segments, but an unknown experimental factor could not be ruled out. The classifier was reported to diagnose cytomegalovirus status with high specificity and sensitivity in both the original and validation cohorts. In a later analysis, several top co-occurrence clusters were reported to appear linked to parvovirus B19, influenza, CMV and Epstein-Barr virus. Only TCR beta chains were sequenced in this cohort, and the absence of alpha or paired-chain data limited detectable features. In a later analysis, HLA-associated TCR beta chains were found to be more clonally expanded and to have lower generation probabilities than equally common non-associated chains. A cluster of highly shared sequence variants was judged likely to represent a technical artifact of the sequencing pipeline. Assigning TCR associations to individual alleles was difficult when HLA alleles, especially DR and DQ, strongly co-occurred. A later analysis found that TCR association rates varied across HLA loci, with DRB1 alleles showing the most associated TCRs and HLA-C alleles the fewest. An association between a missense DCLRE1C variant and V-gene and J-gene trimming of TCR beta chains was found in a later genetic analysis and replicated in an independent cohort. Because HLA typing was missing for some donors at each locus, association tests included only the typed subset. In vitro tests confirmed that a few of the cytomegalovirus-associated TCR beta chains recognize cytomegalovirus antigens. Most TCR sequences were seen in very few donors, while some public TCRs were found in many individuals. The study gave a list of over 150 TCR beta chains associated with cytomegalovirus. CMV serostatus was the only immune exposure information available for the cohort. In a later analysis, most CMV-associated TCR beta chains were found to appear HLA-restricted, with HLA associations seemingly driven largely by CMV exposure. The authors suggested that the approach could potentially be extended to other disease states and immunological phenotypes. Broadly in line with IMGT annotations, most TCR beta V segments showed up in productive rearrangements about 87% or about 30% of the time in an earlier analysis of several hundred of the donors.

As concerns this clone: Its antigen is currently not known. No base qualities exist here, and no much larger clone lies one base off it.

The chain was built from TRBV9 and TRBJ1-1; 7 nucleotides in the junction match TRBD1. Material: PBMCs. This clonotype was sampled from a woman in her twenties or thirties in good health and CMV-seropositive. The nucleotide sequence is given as TGTGCCAGCAGCGTAATGACAGGGAGTGAAGCTTTCTTT. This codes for CASSVMTGSEAFF. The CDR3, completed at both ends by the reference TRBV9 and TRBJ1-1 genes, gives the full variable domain DSGVTQTPKHLITATGQRVTLRCSPRSGDLSVYWYQQSLDQGLQFLIQYYNGEERAKGNILERFSAQQFPDLHSELNLSSLELGDSALYFCASSVMTGSEAFFGQGTRLTVV.